These 3 T cell receptor beta chains originate from one sample sequenced in a study of T cell responses to AZD1222 COVID-19 vaccine. TCRdb keeps only in-frame clones here, not all; method: immunoSEQ multiplex PCR. The repertoire holds 90,000 to 130,000 clones, with roughly 89% as singletons. The sample in question was peripheral blood, obtained on day 0 of MenACWY control vaccination. Every receptor here comes from an adult in good health.

About this clone: Compared with germline, one end of the junction differs, possibly owing to a read error. The V call is TRBV7-7, the J call TRBJ2-7; TRBD2 matches at 8 bases. The length of the CDR3 is 13 residues. The germline V gene encodes CDR1 SSHAT and CDR2 FNYEAQ (reference sequence). CDR3 bases: TGTGCTAGCAGCCCGGGGGGGAAGGACGAGCAGTACTTC. Translating it yields CASSPGGKDEQYF.

V usage is TRBV2 and J usage is TRBJ1-1, with TRBD1 as a possible D gene (5 bases). The CDR3 extends over 12 amino acids. The germline V and J ends were trimmed by 8 bases and 6 bases, with 13 bases remaining between them. From germline, CDR1 is SNHLY and CDR2 FYNNEI. CDR3 sequence: CASLGTAPEAFF. The CDR3, as DNA: TGTGCCAGCCTCGGGACCGCACCTGAAGCTTTCTTT.

The chain recombines TRBV5-1 with TRBJ2-3; 12 positions match TRBD2. Per germline, CDR1 SGHRS and CDR2 YFSETQ. The CDR3 totals 19 residues. V trimming: 5 bases; J trimming: 4 bases; junction bases outside the gene matches: 17. As DNA, the CDR3 is TGCGCCAGCAGTTTTCCTCGGCTAGCGGGGGGGCCTTTGGCAGATACGCAGTATTTT. Residues: CASSFPRLAGGPLADTQYF.